The clone carrying this T cell receptor (beta chain) has more than one count but fewer than ten. Its antigen is unknown. Germline-derived CDR1 and CDR2 are LNHDA and SQIVND (reference sequence). V shed 3 bases, J shed 4 bases, and the junction held 2 bases outside the gene matches. CDR3 length equals 15 residues. Time point: newly diagnosed GD, antithyroid drugs for less than 3 months. PBMCs were the source of the RNA used for TCR sequencing. This entry belongs to a study of regulatory T cells in long-lasting Graves disease. Turning to the study itself: Patients newly diagnosed with Graves' had been on antithyroid drugs for under 3 months. General study results and limits: Thyroid tissue was not sampled; only peripheral blood was. Possibly, accuracy suffered from the small sample size.

Arm-PCR of CDR3 regions with iRepertoire HTBI primers generated TCR beta libraries. One entry per CDR3 protein results from TCRdb running MiXCR on the multiplex PCR reads. The sample records around 250,000 distinct CDR3 sequences, around 20% being singletons. This receptor was identified in a female donor with Graves disease. The sequenced sample was peripheral blood mononuclear cells (PBMCs), obtained at new diagnosis, from a patient treated with antithyroid drugs. The chain recombines TRBV19 with TRBJ2-1; 11 positions agree with TRBD1. The CDR3 nucleotides are TGTGCCAGTAGTATGGACAGGGGGCCTTACAATGAGCAGTTCTTC. Amino acid sequence: CASSMDRGPYNEQFF.